This T cell receptor (beta chain) comes out of a study of T-cell memory formation after mild COVID-19. Findings of the study overall: Clones contracting day 15 to 85 were balanced CD4/CD8; later expanders leaned CD4+. Some clones that responded were present in memory (sampled pre-infection), which suggests cross-reactive memory joined.

The CDR3 totals 14 residues. Looked up from germline, CDR1 is SGHRS and CDR2 is YFSETQ. Trimming removed 4 bases at V and 7 bases at J, with 17 bases between. Each CDR3 protein gets one entry after TCRdb re-called the 5' RACE reads with MiXCR. The sample lists about 190,000 distinct CDR3 sequences; 15% to 20% were seen once. This clonotype was recorded many times. Its target is unknown. The chain recombines TRBV5-1 with TRBJ1-2, with TRBD1 as a possible D gene (5 bases). The sample taken for sequencing was PBMCs or a T cell subset sorted from them (not recorded which). The TCR was taken from an adult woman who had mild COVID-19 (a few samples of this study predate the infection). Cell type and time point are not known. The CDR3 nucleotides read TGCGCCAGCAGCCCGGATGGGGGTATCGGTGGCTACACCTTC. Protein: CASSPDGGIGGYTF.